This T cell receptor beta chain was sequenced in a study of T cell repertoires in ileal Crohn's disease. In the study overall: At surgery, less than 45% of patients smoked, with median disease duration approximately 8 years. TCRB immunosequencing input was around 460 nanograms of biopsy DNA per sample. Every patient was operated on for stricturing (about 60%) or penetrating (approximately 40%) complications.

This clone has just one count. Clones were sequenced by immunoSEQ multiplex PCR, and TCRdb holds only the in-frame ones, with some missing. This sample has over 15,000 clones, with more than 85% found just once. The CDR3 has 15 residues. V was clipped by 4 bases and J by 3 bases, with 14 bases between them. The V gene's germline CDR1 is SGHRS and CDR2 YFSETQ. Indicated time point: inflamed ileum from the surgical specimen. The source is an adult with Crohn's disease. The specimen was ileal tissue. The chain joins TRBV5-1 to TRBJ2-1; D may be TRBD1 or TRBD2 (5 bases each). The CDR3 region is CASSLTGTDYNEQFF. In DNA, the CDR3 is TGCGCCAGCAGCCTCACCGGGACGGACTACAATGAGCAGTTCTTC. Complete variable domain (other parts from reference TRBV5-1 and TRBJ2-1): KAGVTQTPRYLIKTRGQQVTLSCSPISGHRSVSWYQQTPGQGLQFLFEYFSETQRNKGNFPGRFSGRQFSNSRSEMNVSTLELGDSALYLCASSLTGTDYNEQFFGPGTRLTVL.